This T cell receptor (beta chain) was captured in a study of beta chain bispecific antibodies for T cell cancers. Study-wide results and caveats: In these mixed samples, most targeted TRBV reads derived from the leukemia cell line.

This clonotype has ten or more counts. Antigen unknown. Germline V gene lookup returns CDR1 WNHNN and CDR2 SYGVQD (reference sequence). V lost 5 bases and J lost 0, with 7 bases in between. This CDR3 contains 13 residues. T cells were expanded from blood mononuclear cells for approximately 3 days with anti-CD3 OKT3 or CD3/CD28 beads. Libraries carried unique molecular identifiers used for clonotype counts. One entry per CDR3 protein, called by TCRdb with MiXCR from the 5' RACE reads. Of tens of thousands of distinct CDR3 sequences in the sample, under 3% were seen once. This sequence was found in a human donor in good health. Some clones in this sample may be carry-over from other donors' samples. The V and J genes are TRBV10-1 and TRBJ1-1, with D uncertain. Sample: healthy donor T cells cultured with leukemia cells. The chain's CDR3 is CASSREMNTEAFF. The CDR3 DNA sequence: TGCGCCAGCAGTAGGGAGATGAACACTGAAGCTTTCTTT.